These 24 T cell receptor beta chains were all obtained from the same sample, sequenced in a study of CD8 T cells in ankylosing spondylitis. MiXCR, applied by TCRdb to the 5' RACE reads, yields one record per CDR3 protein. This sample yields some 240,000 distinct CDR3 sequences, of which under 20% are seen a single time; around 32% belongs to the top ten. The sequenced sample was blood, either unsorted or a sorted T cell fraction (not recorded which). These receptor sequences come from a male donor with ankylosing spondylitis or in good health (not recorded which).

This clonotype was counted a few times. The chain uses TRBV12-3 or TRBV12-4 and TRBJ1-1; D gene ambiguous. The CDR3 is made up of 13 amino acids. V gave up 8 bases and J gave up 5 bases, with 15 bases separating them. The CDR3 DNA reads TGTGCCAGCGTTCGGGCCCCGGAGACTGAAGCTTTCTTT. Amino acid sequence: CASVRAPETEAFF.

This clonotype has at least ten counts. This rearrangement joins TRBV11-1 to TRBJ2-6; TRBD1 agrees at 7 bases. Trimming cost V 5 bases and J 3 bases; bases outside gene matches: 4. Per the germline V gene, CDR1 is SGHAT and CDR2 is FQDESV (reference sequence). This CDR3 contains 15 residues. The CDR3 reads CASSRRGLGANVLTF. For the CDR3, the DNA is TGTGCCAGCAGCCGTAGGGGGCTTGGGGCCAACGTCCTGACTTTC. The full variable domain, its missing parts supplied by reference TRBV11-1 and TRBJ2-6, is EAEVAQSPRYKITEKSQAVAFWCDPISGHATLYWYRQILGQGPELLVQFQDESVVDDSQLPKDRFSAERLKGVDSTLKIQPAELGDSAMYLCASSRRGLGANVLTFGAGSRLTVL.

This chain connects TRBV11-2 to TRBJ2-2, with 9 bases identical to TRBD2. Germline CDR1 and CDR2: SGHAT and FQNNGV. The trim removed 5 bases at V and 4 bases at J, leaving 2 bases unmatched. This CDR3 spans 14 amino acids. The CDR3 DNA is TGTGCCAGCAGCAAAGCGGGAGGCACCGGGGAGCTGTTTTTT. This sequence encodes CASSKAGGTGELFF. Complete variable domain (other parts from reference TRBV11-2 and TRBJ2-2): EAGVAQSPRYKIIEKRQSVAFWCNPISGHATLYWYQQILGQGPKLLIQFQNNGVVDDSQLPKDRFSAERLKGVDSTLKIQPAKLEDSAVYLCASSKAGGTGELFFGEGSRLTVL.

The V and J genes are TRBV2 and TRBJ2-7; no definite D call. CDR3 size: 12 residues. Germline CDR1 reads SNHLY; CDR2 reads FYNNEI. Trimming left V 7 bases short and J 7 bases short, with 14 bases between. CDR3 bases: TGTGCCAGCAAGGTTCTGGGGAAGGAGCAGTACTTC. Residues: CASKVLGKEQYF.

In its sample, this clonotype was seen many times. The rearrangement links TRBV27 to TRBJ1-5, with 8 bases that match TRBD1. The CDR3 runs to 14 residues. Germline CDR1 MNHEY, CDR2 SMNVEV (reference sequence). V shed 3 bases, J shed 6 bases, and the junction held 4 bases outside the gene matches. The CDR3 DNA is TGTGCCAGCAGTTTTCAGGGGGCGGGTCAGCCCCAGCATTTT. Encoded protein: CASSFQGAGQPQHF.

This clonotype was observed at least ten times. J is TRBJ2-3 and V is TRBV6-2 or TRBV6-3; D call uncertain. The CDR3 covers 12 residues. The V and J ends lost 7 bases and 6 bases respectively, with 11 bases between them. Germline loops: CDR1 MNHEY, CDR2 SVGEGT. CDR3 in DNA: TGTGCCAGCACCCACACTGAGGATACGCAGTATTTT. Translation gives CASTHTEDTQYF.

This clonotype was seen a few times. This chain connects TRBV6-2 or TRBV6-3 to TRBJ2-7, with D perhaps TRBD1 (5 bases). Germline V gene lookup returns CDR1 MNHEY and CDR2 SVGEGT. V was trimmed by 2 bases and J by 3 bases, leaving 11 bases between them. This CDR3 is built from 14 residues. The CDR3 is CASSYPGHFYEQYF. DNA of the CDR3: TGTGCCAGCAGTTACCCCGGACATTTCTACGAGCAGTACTTC.

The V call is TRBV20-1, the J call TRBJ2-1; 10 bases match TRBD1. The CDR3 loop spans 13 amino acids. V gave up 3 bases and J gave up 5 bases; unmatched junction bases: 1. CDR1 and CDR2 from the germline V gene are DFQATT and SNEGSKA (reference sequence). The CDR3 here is CSASGTGDNEQFF. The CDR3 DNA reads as TGCAGTGCTAGCGGGACAGGGGACAATGAGCAGTTCTTC.

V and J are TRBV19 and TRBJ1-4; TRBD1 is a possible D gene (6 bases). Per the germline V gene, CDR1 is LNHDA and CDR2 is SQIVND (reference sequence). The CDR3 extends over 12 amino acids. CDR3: CASEGEDEKLFF. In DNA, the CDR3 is TGTGCGAGCGAGGGGGAGGATGAAAAACTGTTTTTT.

The CDR3 spells CATSREGSGFDEQYF. CDR3 nucleotides: TGTGCCACCAGCAGAGAGGGGTCGGGGTTCGACGAGCAGTACTTC. The chain links TRBV15 to TRBJ2-7, with D perhaps TRBD2 (5 bases). Germline CDR1 LNHNV, CDR2 YYDKDF (reference sequence). This CDR3 is built from 15 residues. V gave up 0 bases and J gave up 5 bases, with 14 bases separating them.

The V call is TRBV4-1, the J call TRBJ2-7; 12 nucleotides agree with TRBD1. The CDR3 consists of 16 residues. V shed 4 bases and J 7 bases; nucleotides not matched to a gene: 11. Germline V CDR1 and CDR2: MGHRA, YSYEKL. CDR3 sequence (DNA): TGCGCCAGCAGCCTTCCTCGGGACAGGGGGCAAGATGAGCAGTACTTC. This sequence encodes CASSLPRDRGQDEQYF.

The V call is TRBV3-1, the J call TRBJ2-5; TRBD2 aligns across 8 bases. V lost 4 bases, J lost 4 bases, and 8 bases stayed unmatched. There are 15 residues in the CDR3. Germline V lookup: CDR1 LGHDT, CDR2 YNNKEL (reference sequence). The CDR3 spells CASSRNGRGPETQYF. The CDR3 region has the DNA TGTGCCAGCAGCCGAAACGGGAGGGGCCCAGAGACCCAGTACTTC.

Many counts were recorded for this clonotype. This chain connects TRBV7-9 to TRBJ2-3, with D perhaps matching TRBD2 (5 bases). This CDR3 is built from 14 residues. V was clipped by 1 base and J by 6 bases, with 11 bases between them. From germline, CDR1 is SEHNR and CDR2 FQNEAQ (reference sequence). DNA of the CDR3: TGTGCCAGCAGCTTAGTTGAGGGAGCCGATACGCAGTATTTT. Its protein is CASSLVEGADTQYF.

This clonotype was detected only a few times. In nucleotides, the CDR3 is TGTGCCAGCAGCCCCCTGGGGAATGAGCAGTTCTTC. Translation gives CASSPLGNEQFF. The chain joins TRBV12-3 or TRBV12-4 to TRBJ2-1; D unresolved. Trimming removed 6 bases at V and 7 bases at J, with 10 bases between. The CDR3 sequence is 12 residues long.

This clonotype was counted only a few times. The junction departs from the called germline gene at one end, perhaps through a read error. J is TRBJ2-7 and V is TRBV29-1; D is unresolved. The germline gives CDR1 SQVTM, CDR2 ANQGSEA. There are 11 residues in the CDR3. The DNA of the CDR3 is TGCAGCGTGGAAGACATCTACGAGCAGTACTTC. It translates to CSVEDIYEQYF.

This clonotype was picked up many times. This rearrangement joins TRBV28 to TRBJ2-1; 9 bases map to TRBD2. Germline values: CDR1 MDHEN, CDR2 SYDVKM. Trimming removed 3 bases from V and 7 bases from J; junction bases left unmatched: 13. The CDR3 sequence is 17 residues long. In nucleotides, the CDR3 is TGTGCCAGCAGTTTGGAGTTGGGCGGGAGGGCCCAGAATGAGCAGTTCTTC. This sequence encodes CASSLELGGRAQNEQFF.

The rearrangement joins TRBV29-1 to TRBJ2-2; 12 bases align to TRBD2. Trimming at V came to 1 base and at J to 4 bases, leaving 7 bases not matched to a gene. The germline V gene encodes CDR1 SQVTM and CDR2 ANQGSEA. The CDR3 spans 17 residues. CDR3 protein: CSVEGPSGRVGTGELFF. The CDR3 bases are TGCAGCGTTGAAGGTCCTAGCGGGAGGGTTGGCACCGGGGAGCTGTTTTTT.

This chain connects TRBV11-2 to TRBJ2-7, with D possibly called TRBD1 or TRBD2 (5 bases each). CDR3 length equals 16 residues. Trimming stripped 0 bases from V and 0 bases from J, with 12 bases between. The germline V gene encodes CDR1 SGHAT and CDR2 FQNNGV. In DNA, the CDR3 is TGTGCCAGCAGCTTAGATAGGGACCCACACTCCTACGAGCAGTACTTC. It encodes CASSLDRDPHSYEQYF.

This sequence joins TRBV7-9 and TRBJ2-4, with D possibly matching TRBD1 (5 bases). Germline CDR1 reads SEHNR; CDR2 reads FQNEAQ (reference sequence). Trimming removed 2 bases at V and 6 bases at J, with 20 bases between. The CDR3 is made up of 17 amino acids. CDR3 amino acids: CASSLRALEGVGNIQYF. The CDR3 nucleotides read TGTGCCAGCAGCTTACGGGCTTTGGAAGGGGTGGGAAACATTCAGTACTTC.

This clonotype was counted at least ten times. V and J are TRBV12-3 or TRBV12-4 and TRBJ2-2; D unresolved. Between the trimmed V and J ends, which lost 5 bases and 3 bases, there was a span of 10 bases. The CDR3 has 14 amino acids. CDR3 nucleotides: TGTGCCAGCAGTCCTAAGGATCACACCGGGGAGCTGTTTTTT. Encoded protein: CASSPKDHTGELFF.

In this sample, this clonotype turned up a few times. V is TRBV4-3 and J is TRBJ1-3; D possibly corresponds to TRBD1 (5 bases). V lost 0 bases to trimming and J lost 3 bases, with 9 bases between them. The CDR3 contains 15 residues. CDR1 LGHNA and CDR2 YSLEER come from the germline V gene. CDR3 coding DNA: TGCGCCAGCAGCCAAGATTGGGGCGATGGAAACACCATATATTTT. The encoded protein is CASSQDWGDGNTIYF.

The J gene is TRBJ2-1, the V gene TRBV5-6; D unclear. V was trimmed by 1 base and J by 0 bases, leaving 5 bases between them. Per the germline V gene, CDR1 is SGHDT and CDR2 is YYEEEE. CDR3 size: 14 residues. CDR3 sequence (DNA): TGTGCCAGCAGCTTGTCGGCCTCCTACAATGAGCAGTTCTTC. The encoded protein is CASSLSASYNEQFF.

CDR3 in amino acids: CSVEQANSGELFF. CDR3 nucleotides: TGCAGCGTTGAACAGGCCAACTCCGGGGAGCTGTTTTTT. This chain joins TRBV29-1 and TRBJ2-2; D unclear. The CDR3 loop spans 13 amino acids. Looked up from germline, CDR1 is SQVTM and CDR2 is ANQGSEA. V shed 2 bases and J shed 6 bases, with 10 bases lying between them.

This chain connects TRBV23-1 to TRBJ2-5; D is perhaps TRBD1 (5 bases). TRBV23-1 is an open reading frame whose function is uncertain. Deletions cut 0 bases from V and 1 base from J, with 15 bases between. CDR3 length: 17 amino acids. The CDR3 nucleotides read TGCGCCAGCAGTCAATCGGACATAGACACCATCCAAGAGACCCAGTACTTC. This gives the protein CASSQSDIDTIQETQYF.